The 7 T cell receptor beta chains in this list originate from one sample, sequenced in a study of blood T cell repertoires in COVID-19. Produced via immunoSEQ multiplex PCR; TCRdb's table is partial and in-frame only. The sample gives 45,000 or so clones, under 85% of which show up once; approximately 15% is in the top ten. Sequenced material: peripheral blood. The receptors here all came from a human donor in a cohort sampled during active COVID-19.

The chain links TRBV11-2 to TRBJ2-1, with 9 bases identical to TRBD1. The CDR3 extends over 13 amino acids. Unmatched junction bases numbered 2, after V lost 7 bases and J lost 4 bases. CDR1 SGHAT and CDR2 FQNNGV come from the germline V gene. The CDR3 sequence: CASTGTGYNEQFF. In nucleotides, the CDR3 is TGTGCCAGCACGGGGACAGGGTACAATGAGCAGTTCTTC.

The rearrangement joins TRBV30 to TRBJ1-3; D may be TRBD1 (6 bases). V was cut by 2 bases and J by 4 bases, with 9 bases left in between. The CDR3 is 13 amino acids. Germline lookup yields CDR1 GTSNPN and CDR2 SVGIG (reference sequence). The CDR3, as DNA: TGTGCCTGGAGTCCGGGACAAGGAAACACCATATATTTT. Protein sequence: CAWSPGQGNTIYF.

This clone was seen a handful of times. V usage is TRBV3-1 (or the pseudogene TRBV3-2) and J usage is TRBJ1-2; D may be TRBD1 (6 bases). CDR1 is LGHDT, CDR2 YNNKEL, per germline (reference sequence). Trimming cost V 3 bases and J 4 bases, with 9 bases left between them. The CDR3 runs to 13 residues. DNA for the CDR3: TGTGCCAGCAGCCATGGACAGCCCTATGGCTACACCTTC. Amino acid sequence: CASSHGQPYGYTF.

CDR3 region: CASNEQGVSNEQFF. CDR3 DNA: TGTGCCAGCAACGAACAGGGGGTTTCCAATGAGCAGTTCTTC. The chain is built from TRBV2 and TRBJ2-1; 8 bases map to TRBD1. The V segment lost 7 bases and the J segment 6 bases; nucleotides outside the gene matches: 8. Germline values: CDR1 SNHLY, CDR2 FYNNEI. The CDR3 totals 14 residues.

V and J are TRBV30 and TRBJ2-6; 11 positions match TRBD1. J lost 3 bases, V lost 2 bases, and 12 bases had no gene match. CDR3 length: 19 amino acids. From germline, CDR1 is GTSNPN and CDR2 SVGIG (reference sequence). For the CDR3, the DNA is TGTGCCTGGAGTAGTGGCTGGGACAGGGGGACCTTTGGGGCCAACGTCCTGACTTTC. Its protein is CAWSSGWDRGTFGANVLTF. The complete variable domain, with remaining parts taken from reference TRBV30 and TRBJ2-6, reads SQTIHQWPATLVQPVGSPLSLECTVEGTSNPNLYWYRQAAGRGLQLLFYSVGIGQISSEVPQNLSASRPQDRQFILSSKKLLLSDSGFYLCAWSSGWDRGTFGANVLTFGAGSRLTVL.

This sequence joins TRBV7-2 and TRBJ2-1, with 13 bases that match TRBD2. Germline V CDR1 and CDR2: SGHTA, FQGNSA. The junction had 6 bases not matched to a gene; V was cut back by 5 bases and J by 2 bases. This CDR3 region has 17 residues. The CDR3 coding sequence is TGTGCCAGCAGCCCTACGGGACTAGCGGGGACCTACAATGAGCAGTTCTTC. Translating gives CASSPTGLAGTYNEQFF.

This clone was seen a few times. The gene calls are TRBV10-3 and TRBJ2-5; a weak D match, TRBD1 (5 bases). Looked up from germline, CDR1 is ENHRY and CDR2 is SYGVKD. The CDR3 has 11 residues. The CDR3 loop is CASAGQETQYF. Written as DNA, the CDR3 is TGTGCTAGTGCAGGGCAAGAGACCCAGTACTTC.